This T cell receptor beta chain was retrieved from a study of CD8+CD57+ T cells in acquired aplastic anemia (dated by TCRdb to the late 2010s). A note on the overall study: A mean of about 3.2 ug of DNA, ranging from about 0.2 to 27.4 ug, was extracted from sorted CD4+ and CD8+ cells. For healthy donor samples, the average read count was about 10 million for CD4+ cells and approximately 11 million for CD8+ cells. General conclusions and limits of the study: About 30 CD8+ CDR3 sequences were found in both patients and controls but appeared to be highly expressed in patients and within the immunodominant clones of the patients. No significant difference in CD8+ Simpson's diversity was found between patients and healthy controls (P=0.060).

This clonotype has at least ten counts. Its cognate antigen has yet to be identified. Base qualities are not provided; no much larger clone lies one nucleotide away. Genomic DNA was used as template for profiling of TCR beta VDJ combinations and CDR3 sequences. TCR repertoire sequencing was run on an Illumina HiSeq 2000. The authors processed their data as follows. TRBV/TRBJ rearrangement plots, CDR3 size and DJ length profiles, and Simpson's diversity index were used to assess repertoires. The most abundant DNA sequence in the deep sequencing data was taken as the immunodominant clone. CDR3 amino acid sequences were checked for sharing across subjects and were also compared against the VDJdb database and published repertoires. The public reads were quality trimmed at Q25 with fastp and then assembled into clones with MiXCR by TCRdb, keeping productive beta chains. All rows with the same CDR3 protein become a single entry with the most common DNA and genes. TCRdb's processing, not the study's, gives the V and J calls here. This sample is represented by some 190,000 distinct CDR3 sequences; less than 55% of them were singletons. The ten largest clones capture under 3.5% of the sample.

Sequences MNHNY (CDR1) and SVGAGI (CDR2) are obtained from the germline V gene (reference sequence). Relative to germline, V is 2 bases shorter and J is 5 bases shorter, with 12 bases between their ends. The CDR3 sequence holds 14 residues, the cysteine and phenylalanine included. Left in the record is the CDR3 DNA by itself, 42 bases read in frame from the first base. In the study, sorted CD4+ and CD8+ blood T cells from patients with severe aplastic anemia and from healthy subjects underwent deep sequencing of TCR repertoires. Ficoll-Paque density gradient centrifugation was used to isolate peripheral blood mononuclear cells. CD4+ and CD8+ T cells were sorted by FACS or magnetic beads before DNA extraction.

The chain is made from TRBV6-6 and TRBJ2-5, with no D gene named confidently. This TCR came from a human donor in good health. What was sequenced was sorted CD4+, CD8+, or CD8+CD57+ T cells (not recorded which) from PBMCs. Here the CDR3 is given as CASSYRPTLETQYF. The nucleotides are TGTGCCAGCAGTTACCGGCCTACTCTGGAGACCCAGTACTTC.